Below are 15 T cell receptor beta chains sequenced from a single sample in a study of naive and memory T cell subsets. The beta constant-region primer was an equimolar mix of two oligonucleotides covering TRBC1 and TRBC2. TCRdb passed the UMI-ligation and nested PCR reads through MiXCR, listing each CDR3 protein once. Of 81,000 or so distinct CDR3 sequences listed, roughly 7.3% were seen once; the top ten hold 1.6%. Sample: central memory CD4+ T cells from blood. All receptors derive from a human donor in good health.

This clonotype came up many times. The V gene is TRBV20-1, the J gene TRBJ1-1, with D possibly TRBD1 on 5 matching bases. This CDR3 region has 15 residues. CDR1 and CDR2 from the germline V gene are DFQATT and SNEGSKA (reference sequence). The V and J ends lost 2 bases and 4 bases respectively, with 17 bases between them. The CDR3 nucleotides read TGCAGTGCTAGACCCCCGGCGGGGGGTGCCACTGAAGCTTTCTTT. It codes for CSARPPAGGATEAFF.

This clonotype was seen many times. CDR3 in amino acids: CSVAWGTGYTF. The CDR3 DNA is TGCAGCGTTGCTTGGGGAACTGGCTACACCTTC. The chain employs TRBV29-1 and TRBJ1-2, with D uncertain. In germline, CDR1 is SQVTM, CDR2 ANQGSEA. Trimming pared 4 bases from V and 7 bases from J, leaving 10 bases between. CDR3 length equals 11 residues.

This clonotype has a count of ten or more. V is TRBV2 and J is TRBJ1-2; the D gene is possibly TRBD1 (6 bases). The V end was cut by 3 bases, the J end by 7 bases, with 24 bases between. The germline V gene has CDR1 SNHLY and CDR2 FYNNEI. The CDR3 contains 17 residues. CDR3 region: CASSDLGPLDSLFGYTF. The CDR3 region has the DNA TGTGCCAGCAGTGATTTGGGGCCCCTGGACAGTTTGTTTGGCTACACCTTC.

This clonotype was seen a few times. The CDR3 DNA follows: TGTGCCAGCAGCTTGTCTTACAGAGCCTACGAGCAGTACTTC. Translation: CASSLSYRAYEQYF. The V and J genes are TRBV5-5 and TRBJ2-7; no reliable D call. There are 14 residues in the CDR3. Deletions cut 1 base from V and 2 bases from J, with 10 bases between. Germline lookup yields CDR1 SGHKS and CDR2 YYEKEE (reference sequence).

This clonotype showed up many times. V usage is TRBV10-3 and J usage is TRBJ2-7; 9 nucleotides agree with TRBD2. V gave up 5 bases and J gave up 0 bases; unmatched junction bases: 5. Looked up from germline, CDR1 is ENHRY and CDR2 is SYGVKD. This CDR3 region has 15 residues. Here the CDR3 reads CAISQIAGASYEQYF. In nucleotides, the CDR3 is TGTGCCATCAGTCAAATAGCGGGGGCCTCCTACGAGCAGTACTTC.

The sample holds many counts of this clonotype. The CDR3 here is CASSSHRDTQYF. The CDR3 DNA reads TGTGCCAGCAGCTCCCACCGGGATACGCAGTATTTT. The rearrangement uses TRBV7-2 and TRBJ2-3; D not certain. CDR1 and CDR2 from the germline V gene are SGHTA and FQGNSA. With 4 bases removed from V and 6 bases from J, the gap between germline ends came to 8 bases. The CDR3 loop spans 12 amino acids.

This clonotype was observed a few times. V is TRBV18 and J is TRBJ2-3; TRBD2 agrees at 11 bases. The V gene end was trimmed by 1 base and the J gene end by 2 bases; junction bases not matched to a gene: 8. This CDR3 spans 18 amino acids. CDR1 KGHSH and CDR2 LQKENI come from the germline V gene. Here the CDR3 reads CASSPLAPTSGTTDTQYF. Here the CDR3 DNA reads TGTGCCAGCTCACCACTGGCTCCGACTAGCGGGACCACAGATACGCAGTATTTT. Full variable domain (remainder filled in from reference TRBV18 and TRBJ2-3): NAGVMQNPRHLVRRRGQEARLRCSPMKGHSHVYWYRQLPEEGLKFMVYLQKENIIDESGMPKERFSAEFPKEGPSILRIQQVVRGDSAAYFCASSPLAPTSGTTDTQYFGPGTRLTVL.

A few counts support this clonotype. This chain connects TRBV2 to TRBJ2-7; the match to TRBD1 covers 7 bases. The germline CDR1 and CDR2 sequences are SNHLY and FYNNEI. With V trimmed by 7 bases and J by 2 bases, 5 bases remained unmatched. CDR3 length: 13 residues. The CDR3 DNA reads TGTGCCAGCAAGAGGGACAGAGCCTACGAGCAGTACTTC. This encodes CASKRDRAYEQYF. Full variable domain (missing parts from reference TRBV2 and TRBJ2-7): EPEVTQTPSHQVTQMGQEVILRCVPISNHLYFYWYRQILGQKVEFLVSFYNNEISEKSEIFDDQFSVERPDGSNFTLKIRSTKLEDSAMYFCASKRDRAYEQYFGPGTRLTVT.

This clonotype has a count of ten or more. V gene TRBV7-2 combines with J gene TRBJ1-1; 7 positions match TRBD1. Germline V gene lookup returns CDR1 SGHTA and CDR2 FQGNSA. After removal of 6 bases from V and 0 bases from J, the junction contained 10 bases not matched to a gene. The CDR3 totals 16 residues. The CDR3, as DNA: TGTGCCAGCAGTTCCAGGGGGGGTCTGATGAACACTGAAGCTTTCTTT. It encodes CASSSRGGLMNTEAFF. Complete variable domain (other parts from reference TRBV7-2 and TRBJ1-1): GAGVSQSPSNKVTEKGKDVELRCDPISGHTALYWYRQSLGQGLEFLIYFQGNSAPDKSGLPSDRFSAERTGGSVSTLTIQRTQQEDSAVYLCASSSRGGLMNTEAFFGQGTRLTVV.

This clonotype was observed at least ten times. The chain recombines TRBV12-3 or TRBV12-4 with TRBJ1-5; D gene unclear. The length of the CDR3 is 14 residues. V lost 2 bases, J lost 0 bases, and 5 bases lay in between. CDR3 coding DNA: TGTGCCAGCAGTTTAACAAGTAGCAATCAGCCCCAGCATTTT. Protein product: CASSLTSSNQPQHF.

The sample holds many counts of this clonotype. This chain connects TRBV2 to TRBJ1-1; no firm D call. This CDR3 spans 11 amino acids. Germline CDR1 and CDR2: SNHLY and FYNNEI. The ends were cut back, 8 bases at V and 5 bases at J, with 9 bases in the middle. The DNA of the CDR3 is TGTGCCAGCTCCAGTAGGACTGAAGCTTTCTTT. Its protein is CASSSRTEAFF.

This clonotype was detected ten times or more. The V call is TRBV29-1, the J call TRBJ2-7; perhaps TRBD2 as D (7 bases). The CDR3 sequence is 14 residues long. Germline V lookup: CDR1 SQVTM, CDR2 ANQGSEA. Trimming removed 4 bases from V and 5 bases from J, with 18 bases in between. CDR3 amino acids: CSVGGGSGRDEQYF. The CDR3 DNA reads TGCAGCGTTGGGGGGGGCAGTGGACGAGACGAGCAGTACTTC.

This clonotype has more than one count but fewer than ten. CDR3 in amino acids: CASRVGGGAMSEQFF. CDR3 nucleotides: TGTGCCAGCAGGGTCGGGGGGGGCGCCATGTCTGAGCAGTTCTTC. This chain connects TRBV2 to TRBJ2-1; 8 bases fit TRBD2. Germline V gives CDR1 SNHLY, CDR2 FYNNEI. The CDR3 covers 15 residues. The ends lost 6 bases at V and 9 bases at J; junction bases unmatched: 13.

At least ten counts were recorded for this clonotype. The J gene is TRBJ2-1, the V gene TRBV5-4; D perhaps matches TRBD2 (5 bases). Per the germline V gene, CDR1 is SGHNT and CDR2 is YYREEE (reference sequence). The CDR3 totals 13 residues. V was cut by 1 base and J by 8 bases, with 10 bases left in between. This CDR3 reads CASSLLLEDEQFF. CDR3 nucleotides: TGTGCCAGCAGCTTGTTGTTGGAGGATGAGCAGTTCTTC.

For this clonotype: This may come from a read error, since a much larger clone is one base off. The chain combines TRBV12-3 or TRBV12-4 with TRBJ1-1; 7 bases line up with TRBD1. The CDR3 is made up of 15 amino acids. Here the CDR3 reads CASSLEGTANTEGFF. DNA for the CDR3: TGTGCCAGCAGTTTAGAGGGGACAGCGAACACTGAAGGTTTCTTT.